The T cell receptor beta chain described here comes from a study of preoperative IRX-2 immunotherapy in early breast cancer. The CDR3 runs 15 residues. Deletions cut 3 bases from V and 0 bases from J, with 9 bases between. Germline CDR1 is GTSNPN and CDR2 is SVGIG (reference sequence). TCRdb's table, derived via immunoSEQ multiplex PCR, lists solely in-frame clones and lacks some. Here the sample spans about 32,000 clones, roughly 80% being singletons. The treatment is: preoperative locoregional IRX-2 cytokine immunotherapy. Samples came from a phase Ib trial of preoperative locoregional IRX-2 cytokine immunotherapy.

The chain links TRBV30 to TRBJ2-6, with D possibly TRBD1 on 5 matching bases. The sequenced sample was lymph node tissue, obtained from a patient treated with IRX-2 immunotherapy. The source is a human donor with breast cancer. The CDR3: CAWRLGPSGANVLTF. In DNA form, the CDR3 reads TGTGCCTGGAGATTGGGGCCCTCTGGGGCCAACGTCCTGACTTTC.